The 7 T cell receptor beta chains listed next were all sequenced from one sample in a study of cytomegalovirus exposure and HLA in healthy donors. Sequencing was performed with immunoSEQ multiplex PCR; in TCRdb, only in-frame clones are kept and a portion is missing. The sample has 250,000 to 350,000 clones, roughly nine tenths seen once. The sample taken for sequencing was PBMCs. The receptors were sampled from a woman younger than 45 in good health and CMV-seropositive.

The V and J genes are TRBV6-6 and TRBJ2-7, with unresolved D. The CDR3 is made up of 13 amino acids. Trimming pared 2 bases from V and 0 bases from J, leaving 5 bases between. CDR1 is MNHNY and CDR2 is SVGAGI in the germline V gene (reference sequence). The CDR3 DNA reads TGTGCCAGCAGTTACCATCCCTCCTACGAGCAGTACTTC. Translating gives CASSYHPSYEQYF.

V usage is TRBV27 and J usage is TRBJ2-3; unclear D gene. The V end was cut by 5 bases, the J end by 1 base, with 7 bases between. CDR3 length: 13 residues. CDR1 and CDR2 (germline): MNHEY, SMNVEV (reference sequence). The CDR3 nucleotides read TGTGCCAGCAGTGAGATTGGCACAGATACGCAGTATTTT. As protein: CASSEIGTDTQYF.

The rearrangement links TRBV29-1 to TRBJ1-5; 11 bases match TRBD1. The CDR3 length is 16 residues. After removal of 4 bases from V and 7 bases from J, the junction contained 12 bases not matched to a gene. Germline CDR1 reads SQVTM; CDR2 reads ANQGSEA. As DNA, the CDR3 is TGCAGCGTTGTGTATCCGGGGACAGGGGGTCTCCAGCCCCAGCATTTT. Translated: CSVVYPGTGGLQPQHF.

This chain connects TRBV29-1 to TRBJ2-1, with D uncertain. Germline lookup yields CDR1 SQVTM and CDR2 ANQGSEA. The CDR3 totals 11 residues. V lost 7 bases and J lost 5, with 9 bases in between. This CDR3 is CSATPNNEQFF. The CDR3 coding sequence is TGCAGCGCCACTCCAAACAATGAGCAGTTCTTC.

The V gene is TRBV2, the J gene TRBJ2-7; TRBD1 agrees at 8 bases. This CDR3 spans 12 amino acids. V lost 5 bases to trimming and J lost 5 bases; unmatched junction nucleotides: 2. Germline V gives CDR1 SNHLY, CDR2 FYNNEI. The CDR3 region is CASSKDRDEQYF. In DNA, the CDR3 is TGTGCCAGCAGTAAGGACAGGGACGAGCAGTACTTC.

Only one count was recorded for this clone. The chain has TRBV5-4 and TRBJ2-5; TRBD2 matches at 7 bases. Germline V lookup: CDR1 SGHNT, CDR2 YYREEE (reference sequence). CDR3 length equals 15 residues. V lost 4 bases and J lost 2; bases outside the gene matches: 8. CDR3 protein: CASSRRGGVQETQYF. DNA for the CDR3: TGTGCCAGCAGCCGACGGGGAGGGGTACAAGAGACCCAGTACTTC.

The chain links TRBV5-1 to TRBJ1-1, with 7 bases that match TRBD1. Losses at the gene ends were 4 bases for V and 7 bases for J; bases not matched to a gene: 10. Germline V lookup: CDR1 SGHRS, CDR2 YFSETQ. The CDR3 is 14 amino acids. The DNA for the CDR3 is TGCGCCAGCAGCACGATTTCCCGACAGGGTGAAGCTTTCTTT. This encodes CASSTISRQGEAFF.